This TCR beta chain is from a study of blood T cell repertoires in COVID-19. Study summary: Sample material is recorded as cDNA or gDNA derived from T cells, B-cell-depleted T cells, or PBMCs.

As handled by the study authors: Nucleated cell number was recorded as an estimate derived from reference gene primer amplification. Produced via immunoSEQ multiplex PCR; TCRdb's table is partial and in-frame only. The V and J calls and clone size come from that table; D and trimming were worked out from the DNA. Of 200,000 to 300,000 clones detected, about 89% appear once; the ten largest clones hold over 7.5%. J was trimmed by 5 bases and V by 5 bases; bases with no gene match: 8. CDR1 is SGDLS, CDR2 YYNGEE, per germline. The CDR3 has 15 amino acids. What was sequenced was peripheral blood. This clonotype was obtained from a man in his forties who had recovered from COVID-19. V gene TRBV9 combines with J gene TRBJ2-1; 9 nucleotides align to TRBD2. The chain's CDR3 is CASSSMGLAHNEQFF. The CDR3 DNA reads as TGTGCCAGCAGTTCTATGGGACTAGCCCACAATGAGCAGTTCTTC.